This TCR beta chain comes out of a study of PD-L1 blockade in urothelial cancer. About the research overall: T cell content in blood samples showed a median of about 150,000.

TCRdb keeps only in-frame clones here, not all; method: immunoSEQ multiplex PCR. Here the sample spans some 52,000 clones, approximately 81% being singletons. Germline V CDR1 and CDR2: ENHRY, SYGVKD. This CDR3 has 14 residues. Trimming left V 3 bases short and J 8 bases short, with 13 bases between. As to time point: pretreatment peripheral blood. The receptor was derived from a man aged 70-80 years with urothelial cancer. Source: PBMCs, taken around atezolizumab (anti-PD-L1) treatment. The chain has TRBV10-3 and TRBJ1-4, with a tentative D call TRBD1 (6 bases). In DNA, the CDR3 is TGTGCCATCAGTGAAGGCAGGGGTGGCGAAAAACTGTTTTTT. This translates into CAISEGRGGEKLFF.